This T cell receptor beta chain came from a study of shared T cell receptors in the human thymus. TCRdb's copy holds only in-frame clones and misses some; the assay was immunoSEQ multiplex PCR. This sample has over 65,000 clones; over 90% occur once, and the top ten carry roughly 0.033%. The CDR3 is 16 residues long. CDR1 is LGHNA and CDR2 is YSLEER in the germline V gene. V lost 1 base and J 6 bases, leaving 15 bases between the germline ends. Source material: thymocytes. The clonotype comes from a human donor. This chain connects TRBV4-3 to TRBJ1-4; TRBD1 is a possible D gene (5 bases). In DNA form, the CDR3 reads TGCGCCAGCAGCCAAGGGGGGATAGGGTTTTATGAAAAACTGTTTTTT. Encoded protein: CASSQGGIGFYEKLFF.